The text below deals with one TCR beta chain. This clonotype showed up just a few times. This receptor's antigen is unknown. It has no much larger one-base neighbor in the sample; base qualities were not kept. Libraries came from PCR. The run used an Illumina HiSeq 2500. To reduce PCR and sequencing biases, unique molecular identifiers were incorporated into the TCR beta cDNA libraries. Every 1 to 10 million input T cells yielded about 500,000 cDNA molecules, meaning each molecule approximated one T cell. The same protocol used for the earlier healthy control dataset was applied to prepare and sequence the patient libraries. Samples belonging to the same batch were prepared together, multiplexed and sequenced on a shared HiSeq lane. Turning to the authors' computational methods: Raw barcoded reads were processed with MIGEC, discarding single-read molecular identifier groups before consensus assembly and CDR3 extraction. VDJtools was used for post-analysis of the clonotype tables, and diversity was normalized by down-sampling every dataset to the size of the smallest sample. Repertoire overlap clustering matched CDR3 amino acid but not nucleotide sequences to correct batch-related cross-sample contamination. TCRdb itself trimmed the public reads at Q25 with fastp, ran MiXCR and retained productive beta chains. Each entry is one CDR3 protein sequence, shown with its most common DNA and genes. These V and J calls derive from TCRdb rather than the authors' analysis. The sample table lists 150,000 to 200,000 distinct CDR3 sequences, approximately 35% of them with a count of one. The ten largest clones capture under 30% of the sample.

This sample is part of a study of post-analysis software for immune sequencing data (dated by TCRdb to the mid-2010s). Looking at the study overall: The recorded disease courses included relapsing-remitting, secondary progressive and progressive-relapsing multiple sclerosis, and some patients had no subtype annotation. The multiple sclerosis patient repertoires were compared with 10 to 12 previously published healthy control repertoires from donors aged about 6 to 26 years. A subset of samples was prepared in parallel using single-end sample barcoding, then pooled and co-amplified after Illumina adapter ligation. On the study overall, not on this receptor specifically: Direct clustering with F measure showed strong co-clustering of samples prepared in the same batch, prompting a batch-effect correction. Multiple sclerosis patients had significantly lower normalized Chao1 diversity than controls, a result that suggests substantial peripheral T-cell clonal expansion. The multiple sclerosis patient group was slightly younger than the control group.

The time point label here, explained by the study, means: second blood draw from one MS patient after hematopoietic stem cell transplantation. TCR beta repertoires were profiled from peripheral blood of under 15 young patients with multiple sclerosis to demonstrate the VDJtools post-analysis software. Multiple sclerosis patients were children and adolescents aged 6 to 15 years. The source was blood, collected after autologous hematopoietic stem cell transplantation. This receptor was taken from a girl under 18 with multiple sclerosis. Donor details come from another sample of the same person, matched by shared clones.

The CDR3 has the sequence CATSEGTGGAANEKLFF. The bases are TGTGCCACCAGTGAAGGAACAGGGGGCGCGGCTAATGAAAAACTGTTTTTT. In this chain, TRBV24-1 is recombined with TRBJ1-4; the junction holds 9 bases that match TRBD1. From V the trimming removes 4 bases and from J it removes 3 bases, while the gene matches leave 8 bases of the junction unaccounted for. CDR1 is given as KGHDR and CDR2 as SFDVKD, both from the germline V gene. The CDR3 runs 17 amino acids, cysteine and phenylalanine included. This entry keeps only the CDR3 DNA: 51 bases, framed from base 1.